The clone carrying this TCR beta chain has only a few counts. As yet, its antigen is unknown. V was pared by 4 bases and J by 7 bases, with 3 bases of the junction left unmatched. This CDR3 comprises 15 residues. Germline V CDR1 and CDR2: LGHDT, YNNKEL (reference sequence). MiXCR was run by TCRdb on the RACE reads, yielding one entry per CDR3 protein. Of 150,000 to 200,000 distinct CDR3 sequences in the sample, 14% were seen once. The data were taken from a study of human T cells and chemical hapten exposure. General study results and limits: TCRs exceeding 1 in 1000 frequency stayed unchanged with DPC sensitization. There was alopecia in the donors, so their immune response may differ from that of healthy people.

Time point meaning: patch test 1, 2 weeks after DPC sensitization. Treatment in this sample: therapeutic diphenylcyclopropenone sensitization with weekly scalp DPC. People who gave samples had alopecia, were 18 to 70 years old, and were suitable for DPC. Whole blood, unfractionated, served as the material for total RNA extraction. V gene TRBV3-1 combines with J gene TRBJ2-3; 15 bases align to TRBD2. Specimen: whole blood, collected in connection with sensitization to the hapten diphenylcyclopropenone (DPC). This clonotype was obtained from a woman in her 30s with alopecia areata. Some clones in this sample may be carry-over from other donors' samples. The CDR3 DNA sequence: TGTGCCAGCAGCCCCGGGACTAGCGGGAGGCATACGCAGTATTTT. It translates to CASSPGTSGRHTQYF.